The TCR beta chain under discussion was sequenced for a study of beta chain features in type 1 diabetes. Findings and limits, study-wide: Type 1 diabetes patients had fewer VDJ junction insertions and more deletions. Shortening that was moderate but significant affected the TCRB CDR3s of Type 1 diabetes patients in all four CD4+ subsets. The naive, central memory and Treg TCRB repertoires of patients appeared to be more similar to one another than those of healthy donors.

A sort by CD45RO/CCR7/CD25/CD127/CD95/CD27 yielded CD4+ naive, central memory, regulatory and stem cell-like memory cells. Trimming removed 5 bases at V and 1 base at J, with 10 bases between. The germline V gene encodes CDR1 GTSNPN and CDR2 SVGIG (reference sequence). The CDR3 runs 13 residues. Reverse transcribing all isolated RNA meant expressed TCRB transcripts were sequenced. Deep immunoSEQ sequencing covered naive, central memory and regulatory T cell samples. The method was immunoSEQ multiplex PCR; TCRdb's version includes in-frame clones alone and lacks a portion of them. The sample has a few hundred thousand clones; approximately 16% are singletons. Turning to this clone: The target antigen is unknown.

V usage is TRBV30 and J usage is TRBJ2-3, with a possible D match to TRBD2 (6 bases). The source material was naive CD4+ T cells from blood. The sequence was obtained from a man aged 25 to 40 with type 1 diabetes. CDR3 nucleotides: TGTGCCTGGGGAGGGTCAGGCACAGATACGCAGTATTTT. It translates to CAWGGSGTDTQYF.